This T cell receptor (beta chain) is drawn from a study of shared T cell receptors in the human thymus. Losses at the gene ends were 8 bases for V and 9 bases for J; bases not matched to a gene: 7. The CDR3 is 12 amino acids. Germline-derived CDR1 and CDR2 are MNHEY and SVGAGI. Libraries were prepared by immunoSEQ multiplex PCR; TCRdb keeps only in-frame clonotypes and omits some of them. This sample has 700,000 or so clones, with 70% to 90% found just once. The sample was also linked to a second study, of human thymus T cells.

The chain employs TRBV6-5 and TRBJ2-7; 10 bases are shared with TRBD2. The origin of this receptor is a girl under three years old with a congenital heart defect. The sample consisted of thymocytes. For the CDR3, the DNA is TGTGCCAGCGGAGCGGGGGGGGTGGTGCAGTACTTC. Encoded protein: CASGAGGVVQYF.